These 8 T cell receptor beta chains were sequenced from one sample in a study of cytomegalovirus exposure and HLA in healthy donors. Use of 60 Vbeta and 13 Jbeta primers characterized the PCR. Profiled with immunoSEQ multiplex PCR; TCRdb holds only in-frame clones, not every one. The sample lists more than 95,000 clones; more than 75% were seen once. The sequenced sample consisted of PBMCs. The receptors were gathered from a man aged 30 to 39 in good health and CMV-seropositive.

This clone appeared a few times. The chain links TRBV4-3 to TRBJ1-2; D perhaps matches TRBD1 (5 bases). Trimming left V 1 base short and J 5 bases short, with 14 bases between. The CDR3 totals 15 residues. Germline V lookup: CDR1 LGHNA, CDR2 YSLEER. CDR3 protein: CASSQASDIRYGYTF. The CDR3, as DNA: TGCGCCAGCAGCCAAGCCTCGGACATACGATATGGCTACACCTTC.

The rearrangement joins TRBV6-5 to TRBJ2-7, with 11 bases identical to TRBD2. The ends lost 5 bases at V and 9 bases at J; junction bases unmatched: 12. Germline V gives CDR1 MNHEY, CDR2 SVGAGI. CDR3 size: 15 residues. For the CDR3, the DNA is TGTGCCAGCAGTGCCGCGGCAGGACTAGCGGGCGGGCAGTACTTC. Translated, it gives CASSAAAGLAGGQYF.

The CDR3 spells CASSLGAGDTIYF. The CDR3, as DNA: TGCGCCAGCAGCTTGGGGGCAGGGGACACCATATATTTT. This sequence joins TRBV5-1 and TRBJ1-3; TRBD1 might be the D (6 bases). With 0 bases removed from V and 8 bases from J, the gap between germline ends came to 9 bases. The CDR3 covers 13 residues. CDR1 and CDR2 (germline): SGHRS, YFSETQ.

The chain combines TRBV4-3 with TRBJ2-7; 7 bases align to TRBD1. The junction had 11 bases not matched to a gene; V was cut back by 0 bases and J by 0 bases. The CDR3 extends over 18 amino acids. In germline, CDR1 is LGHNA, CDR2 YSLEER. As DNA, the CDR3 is TGCGCCAGCAGCCAAGAAAGGGGGCGAAGGGCCTTCTCCTACGAGCAGTACTTC. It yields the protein CASSQERGRRAFSYEQYF.

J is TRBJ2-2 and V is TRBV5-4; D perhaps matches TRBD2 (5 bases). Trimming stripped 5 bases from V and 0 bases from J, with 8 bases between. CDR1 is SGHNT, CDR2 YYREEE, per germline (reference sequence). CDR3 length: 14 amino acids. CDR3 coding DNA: TGTGCCAGCAGACTAGTCCCGAACACCGGGGAGCTGTTTTTT. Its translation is CASRLVPNTGELFF.

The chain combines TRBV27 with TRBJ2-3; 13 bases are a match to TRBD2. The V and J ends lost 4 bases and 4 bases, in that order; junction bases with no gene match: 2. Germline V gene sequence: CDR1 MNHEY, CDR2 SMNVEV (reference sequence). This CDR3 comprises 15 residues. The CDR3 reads CASSYTSGRADTQYF. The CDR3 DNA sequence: TGTGCCAGCAGTTATACTAGCGGGAGGGCAGATACGCAGTATTTT.

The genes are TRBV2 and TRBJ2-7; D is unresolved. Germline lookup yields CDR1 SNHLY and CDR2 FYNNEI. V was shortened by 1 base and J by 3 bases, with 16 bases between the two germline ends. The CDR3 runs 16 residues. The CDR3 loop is CASSEDPVHTDYEQYF. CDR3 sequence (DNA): TGTGCCAGCAGTGAAGATCCGGTTCACACAGACTACGAGCAGTACTTC.

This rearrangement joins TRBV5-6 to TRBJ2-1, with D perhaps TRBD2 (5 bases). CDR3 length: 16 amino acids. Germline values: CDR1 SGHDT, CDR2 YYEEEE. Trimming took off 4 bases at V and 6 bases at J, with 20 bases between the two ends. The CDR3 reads CASSLTPGYEGNEQFF. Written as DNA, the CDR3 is TGTGCCAGCAGCCTGACACCGGGGTACGAGGGCAATGAGCAGTTCTTC.